These 29 T cell receptor beta chains were all obtained from the same sample, sequenced in a study of vaccination and CD4 T cells after COVID-19. The treatment was: 10-day PBMC culture with coronavirus spike peptide pools or control peptides (ViraFEST assay). With the Oncomine TCR Beta short-read assay, DNA from cultured CD4+ T cells was sequenced. TCRdb re-analysed the PCR reads in MiXCR, keeping a single row per CDR3 protein. The sample has fewer than 20,000 distinct CDR3 sequences, just under 50% seen once. The antigens of these receptors remain unknown. The starting material was CD4+ T cells from blood, cultured in vitro, obtained before SARS-CoV-2 vaccination. These receptors all stem from a human donor who had recovered from COVID-19.

This chain connects TRBV27 to TRBJ2-2; D gene uncertain. V shed 3 bases and J shed 8 bases, with 16 bases lying between them. The CDR3 is made up of 15 amino acids. Germline V lookup: CDR1 MNHEY, CDR2 SMNVEV (reference sequence). This CDR3 is CASSFYLGPPGELFF. The CDR3 nucleotides are TGTGCCAGCAGTTTCTACCTAGGCCCACCTGGGGAGCTGTTTTTT.

This clonotype has a handful of counts. The rearrangement joins TRBV20-1 to TRBJ1-2; no clear D. V was pared by 7 bases and J by 3 bases, with 9 bases between. CDR3 size: 11 residues. Germline V gives CDR1 DFQATT, CDR2 SNEGSKA (reference sequence). CDR3 sequence: CSGNGDYGYTF. The CDR3, as DNA: TGCAGTGGCAACGGGGACTATGGCTACACCTTC.

The chain links TRBV20-1 to TRBJ2-1; weak D call: TRBD2 (6 bases). CDR3 length: 13 amino acids. The germline gives CDR1 DFQATT, CDR2 SNEGSKA (reference sequence). The ends were cut back, 1 base at V and 9 bases at J, with 13 bases in the middle. CDR3: CSARGDFFGEQFF. CDR3 DNA: TGCAGTGCTAGAGGGGACTTCTTTGGTGAGCAGTTCTTC.

This clonotype occurred a few times. J is TRBJ1-1 and V is TRBV7-6; D unresolved. Trimming shortened V by 0 bases and J by 1 base, and 3 bases separated the two germline ends. Germline CDR1 SGHVS, CDR2 FNYEAQ. CDR3 length: 13 residues. In DNA form, the CDR3 reads TGTGCCAGCAGCTTAGCACAGAACACTGAAGCTTTCTTT. Amino acids: CASSLAQNTEAFF.

The rearrangement uses TRBV7-3 and TRBJ2-6; D is ambiguous. The CDR3 is made up of 17 amino acids. The germline V gene encodes CDR1 SGHTA and CDR2 FQGTGA. Trimming left V 2 bases short and J 0 bases short, with 11 bases between. As DNA, the CDR3 is TGTGCCAGCAGCTTAGGTATAACAGCCTCTGGGGCCAACGTCCTGACTTTC. Its translation is CASSLGITASGANVLTF.

This clonotype was recorded once. The chain combines TRBV7-9 with TRBJ2-5, with TRBD1 identical over 8 bases. Germline V lookup: CDR1 SEHNR, CDR2 FQNEAQ (reference sequence). V was pared by 4 bases and J by 4 bases, with 2 bases of the junction left unmatched. The CDR3 extends over 13 amino acids. The CDR3 DNA reads as TGTGCCAGCAGCTCCAGGGGGCCAGAGACCCAGTACTTC. Translation: CASSSRGPETQYF.

V gene TRBV7-6 combines with J gene TRBJ1-3; possible D gene TRBD1, 5 bases. CDR3 length: 17 amino acids. Germline lookup yields CDR1 SGHVS and CDR2 FNYEAQ. Trimming took 4 bases from V and 0 from J, leaving 16 bases between them. CDR3 sequence reads: CASSSIPGLVSGNTIYF. The CDR3 DNA is TGTGCCAGCAGCTCCATTCCGGGACTCGTCTCTGGAAACACCATATATTTT. Supplemented by reference TRBV7-6 and TRBJ1-3, the full variable domain reads GAGVSQSPRYKVTKRGQDVALRCDPISGHVSLYWYRQALGQGPEFLTYFNYEAQQDKSGLPNDRFSAERPEGSISTLTIQRTEQRDSAMYRCASSSIPGLVSGNTIYFGEGSWLTVV.

The rearrangement joins TRBV7-2 to TRBJ1-1; TRBD1 matches at 7 bases. Trimming cost V 10 bases and J 1 base; bases outside gene matches: 9. Germline V gives CDR1 SGHTA, CDR2 FQGNSA. The CDR3 length is 14 residues. The CDR3 DNA is TGTGCCACTAGATACGGGACAGAGAACACTGAAGCTTTCTTT. Protein: CATRYGTENTEAFF.

The chain uses TRBV5-4 and TRBJ1-2; TRBD1 agrees at 9 bases. The germline V gene encodes CDR1 SGHNT and CDR2 YYREEE (reference sequence). Unmatched junction bases numbered 10, after V lost 3 bases and J lost 7 bases. CDR3 length: 15 residues. CDR3 bases: TGTGCCAGCAGCTCCATCGAGACAGGGGGGACTGGCTACACCTTC. This sequence encodes CASSSIETGGTGYTF.

The CDR3 DNA is TGTGCCAGCAGGGTAACAGGTTCCTCTGGAAACACCATATATTTT. Translating gives CASRVTGSSGNTIYF. The J gene is TRBJ1-3, the V gene TRBV6-1; perhaps TRBD1 as D (5 bases). The V end lost 6 bases, the J end lost 0 bases, and 12 bases lay between the germline ends. This CDR3 is built from 15 residues. CDR1 and CDR2 (germline): MNHNS, SASEGT.

This clonotype was observed a handful of times. The gene calls are TRBV19 and TRBJ2-5; 9 bases align to TRBD1. The CDR3 is made up of 14 amino acids. J lost 7 bases, V lost 5 bases, and 8 bases had no gene match. Germline V gives CDR1 LNHDA, CDR2 SQIVND (reference sequence). The CDR3 reads CASSPGTGTGTQYF. The DNA for the CDR3 is TGTGCCAGTAGTCCTGGGACAGGGACCGGGACCCAGTACTTC.

The V call is TRBV15, the J call TRBJ1-1; TRBD1 is a possible D gene (5 bases). The V end lost 0 bases, the J end lost 5 bases, and 10 bases lay between the germline ends. From germline, CDR1 is LNHNV and CDR2 YYDKDF (reference sequence). The CDR3 totals 14 residues. The DNA of the CDR3 is TGTGCCACCAGCAGAGAGGACGAGGGGACTGAAGCTTTCTTT. Translating gives CATSREDEGTEAFF.

Relative to its sample, this clonotype is medium-sized. This chain uses TRBV19 with TRBJ1-1, with 7 nucleotides matching TRBD1. Germline CDR1 reads LNHDA; CDR2 reads SQIVND (reference sequence). CDR3 size: 14 residues. After removal of 7 bases from V and 4 bases from J, the junction contained 9 bases not matched to a gene. For the CDR3, the DNA is TGTGCCAGTAACCGACAGGGTGTCGGCACTGAAGCTTTCTTT. Translation: CASNRQGVGTEAFF.

This clonotype showed up just a few times. The chain employs TRBV6-1 and TRBJ1-5; D is unresolved. The CDR3 has 13 amino acids. The germline V gene encodes CDR1 MNHNS and CDR2 SASEGT. Between the trimmed V and J ends, which lost 6 bases and 3 bases, there was a span of 9 bases. Written as DNA, the CDR3 is TGTGCCAGCAGAAGGACTGACAATCAGCCCCAGCATTTT. Translated: CASRRTDNQPQHF.

The gene calls are TRBV5-3 and TRBJ1-5; 8 bases match TRBD1. TRBV5-3 is an open reading frame whose function is uncertain. Trimming took 9 bases from V and 8 from J; bases not matched to a gene: 13. The CDR3 runs 14 residues. This CDR3 reads CATNQGASGKPQHF. CDR3 sequence (DNA): TGTGCCACAAATCAGGGGGCGAGCGGTAAGCCCCAGCATTTT.

V usage is TRBV21-1 and J usage is TRBJ1-5. TRBV21-1 is annotated as a pseudogene. The CDR3 contains 13 residues. Written as DNA, the CDR3 is TGTGCCAGCAGCAGCTGTAGCAATCAGCCCCAGCATTTT. Protein product: CASSSCSNQPQHF.

The rearrangement joins TRBV2 to TRBJ2-3; TRBD2 agrees at 11 bases. Looked up from germline, CDR1 is SNHLY and CDR2 is FYNNEI. Trimming took 6 bases from V and 6 from J; bases not matched to a gene: 11. This CDR3 is built from 16 residues. Written as DNA, the CDR3 is TGTGCCAGCAGGGATACTAGCGGGAGAGGACGTGATACGCAGTATTTT. Its translation is CASRDTSGRGRDTQYF.

The rearrangement joins TRBV6-1 to TRBJ1-6; D is perhaps TRBD1 (6 bases). The V and J ends lost 7 bases and 10 bases respectively, with 11 bases between them. The CDR3 covers 12 residues. Germline CDR1 MNHNS, CDR2 SASEGT. The CDR3 DNA is TGTGCCAGCACTAGGGGGGAGTCACCCCTCCACTTT. Encoded protein: CASTRGESPLHF.

This clonotype was counted only a few times. V gene TRBV27 combines with J gene TRBJ1-1; tentative D call: TRBD1 (5 bases). V lost 2 bases and J 5 bases, leaving 12 bases between the germline ends. Germline-derived CDR1 and CDR2 are MNHEY and SMNVEV (reference sequence). This CDR3 region has 14 residues. For the CDR3, the DNA is TGTGCCAGCAGTTTAATAGTGAAGGGGACTGAAGCTTTCTTT. Protein: CASSLIVKGTEAFF.

J is TRBJ1-1 and V is TRBV9, with 8 positions matching TRBD1. Germline CDR1 SGDLS, CDR2 YYNGEE. This CDR3 has 13 amino acids. The trim removed 4 bases at V and 4 bases at J, leaving 3 bases unmatched. The CDR3 region is CASSFGQGTEAFF. In DNA, the CDR3 is TGTGCCAGCAGCTTCGGACAGGGCACTGAAGCTTTCTTT.

This sequence joins TRBV19 and TRBJ1-1, with D perhaps matching TRBD1 (5 bases). The ends were cut back, 5 bases at V and 0 bases at J, with 10 bases in the middle. This CDR3 spans 14 amino acids. Germline lookup yields CDR1 LNHDA and CDR2 SQIVND (reference sequence). CDR3 nucleotides: TGTGCCAGTAGTTCCGGGACCATGAACACTGAAGCTTTCTTT. This gives the protein CASSSGTMNTEAFF.

This chain connects TRBV5-1 to TRBJ2-7; weak D call: TRBD2 (6 bases). This CDR3 comprises 13 residues. V was pared by 4 bases and J by 1 base, with 9 bases between. Germline CDR1 is SGHRS and CDR2 is YFSETQ. The CDR3 sequence: CASSGGTSYEQYF. The CDR3, as DNA: TGCGCCAGCAGCGGGGGGACTTCCTACGAGCAGTACTTC.

This chain connects TRBV11-3 to TRBJ2-1; a weak D match, TRBD2 (5 bases). The CDR3 consists of 15 residues. Germline values: CDR1 SGHNT, CDR2 YENEEA. V was cut by 4 bases and J by 0 bases, with 10 bases left in between. CDR3 protein: CASSYREFSYNEQFF. The DNA for the CDR3 is TGTGCCAGCAGCTACCGGGAATTCTCCTACAATGAGCAGTTCTTC.

The V call is TRBV20-1, the J call TRBJ2-4; D possibly uses TRBD1 or TRBD2 (5 bases each). Trimming removed 3 bases from V and 9 bases from J, with 15 bases in between. The CDR3 totals 13 residues. Germline values: CDR1 DFQATT, CDR2 SNEGSKA (reference sequence). CDR3 sequence reads: CSASRDPGSIQYF. For the CDR3, the DNA is TGCAGTGCTAGCCGGGACCCAGGGAGCATTCAGTACTTC.

This clonotype has just a few counts. The chain combines TRBV28 with TRBJ2-2; possible D gene TRBD2, 5 bases. The length of the CDR3 is 16 residues. Looked up from germline, CDR1 is MDHEN and CDR2 is SYDVKM. Trimming took off 4 bases at V and 2 bases at J, with 14 bases between the two ends. The CDR3 DNA sequence: TGTGCCAGCAGTTCAATCGACTATCTAAACACCGGGGAGCTGTTTTTT. It yields the protein CASSSIDYLNTGELFF.

This sequence joins TRBV20-1 and TRBJ1-1, with TRBD1 matching over 9 bases. Germline lookup yields CDR1 DFQATT and CDR2 SNEGSKA (reference sequence). This CDR3 is 14 amino acids long. The CDR3 DNA is TGCACTTACCCTTCGGGACAGGGAAACACTGAAGCTTTCTTT. This gives the protein CTYPSGQGNTEAFF.

The chain carries TRBV2 and TRBJ1-2, with D possibly matching TRBD1 (6 bases). The CDR3 is made up of 15 amino acids. Germline loops: CDR1 SNHLY, CDR2 FYNNEI. Trimming took off 5 bases at V and 0 bases at J, with 13 bases between the two ends. This CDR3 is CASSLGSGANYGYTF. The CDR3 bases are TGTGCCAGCAGTTTAGGGTCAGGGGCTAACTATGGCTACACCTTC.

This clonotype came up a few times. This chain uses TRBV7-2 with TRBJ1-3; 10 nucleotides agree with TRBD1. This CDR3 has 17 amino acids. In germline, CDR1 is SGHTA, CDR2 FQGNSA. After removal of 5 bases from V and 4 bases from J, the junction contained 11 bases not matched to a gene. The CDR3 region is CASSPQGTGVLGNTIYF. Written as DNA, the CDR3 is TGTGCCAGCAGCCCTCAGGGGACAGGGGTGTTGGGAAACACCATATATTTT.

The V gene is TRBV7-8, the J gene TRBJ1-2, with 7 positions matching TRBD1. The germline CDR1 and CDR2 sequences are SGHVS and FQNEAQ. This CDR3 region has 15 residues. The V gene end was trimmed by 2 bases and the J gene end by 7 bases; junction bases not matched to a gene: 10. CDR3 amino acids: CASSLPTGSTSGYTF. The CDR3 DNA sequence: TGTGCCAGCAGCTTACCGACAGGGTCAACCAGTGGCTACACCTTC.